This T cell receptor (beta chain) is from a study of OX40 agonist ivuxolimab in advanced cancers. Whole-study context: The group had a mean age of around 60 years, ranged from about 20 to 79, and was 80% to 90% male. General observations from the study: Expanded peripheral T cell antigen specificity was not determined. More expanded clones were seen, on average, in CD8+ T cells than in CD4+.

Unmatched junction bases numbered 2, after V lost 0 bases and J lost 3 bases. The CDR3 totals 15 residues. Germline V CDR1 and CDR2: SGDLS, YYNGEE. Sequencing used immunoSEQ multiplex PCR; TCRdb keeps in-frame clones, though not all of them. In the table there are some 52,000 clones, 90% to 95% of which are singletons. To note about this clone: What it recognizes is unknown.

This chain links TRBV9 with TRBJ2-1; 8 positions match TRBD2. The material was CD4+ or CD8+ T cells sorted from blood, obtained in a trial of the OX40 agonist ivuxolimab. This TCR came from an adult with an advanced solid tumor such as melanoma, head and neck, liver or kidney cancer. This chain's CDR3 is CASSVAGGGYNEQFF. CDR3 DNA sequence: TGTGCCAGCAGCGTAGCGGGGGGGGGCTACAATGAGCAGTTCTTC.